This T cell receptor beta chain was captured by sequencing in a study of molecular identifiers for immune sequencing clone quantification. Germline assignment: CDR1 SGHDT and CDR2 YYEEEE. Unmatched junction bases numbered 7, after V lost 2 bases and J lost 5 bases. CDR3 length equals 15 residues. MiXCR was run by TCRdb on the PCR reads, yielding one entry per CDR3 protein. The repertoire consists of 97,000 or so distinct CDR3 sequences, with roughly a quarter occurring once and the leading ten covering around 1%. This clonotype was counted at least ten times. The J gene is TRBJ1-5, the V gene TRBV5-6, with 7 bases fitting TRBD1. The source material was naive CD8+ T cells from blood, with Jurkat cell RNA spiked in. Subset meaning: FACS-sorted CD8+CD4-CCR7+CD45RA+ naive T cells. This receptor was taken from a human donor in good health. Some libraries in this study had Jurkat cell RNA spiked in. CDR3 amino acids: CASSFDRARDQPQHF. CDR3 bases: TGTGCCAGCAGCTTCGACAGGGCAAGGGATCAGCCCCAGCATTTT.